This T cell receptor (beta chain) was retrieved from a study of T cells after yellow fever vaccination. About the study: Preparing low-cell-number fractions relied on SMART-Seq v4 Ultra Low Input. Study results and limitations: Most primary-vaccination clones reappeared after the booster (approximately 95% CD4, 85% to 90% CD8). There was a possibility that FACS-sorted repertoires contained abundant clonotypes contaminating from the bulk population.

About this clonotype itself: The target antigen is unknown.

This CDR3 comprises 15 residues. In germline, CDR1 is MNHEY, CDR2 SVGEGT. With V trimmed by 4 bases and J by 4 bases, 1 base remained unmatched. TCR cDNA, made by 5'RACE template switching, carried an added universal primer site and UMIs. TCRdb processed the 5' RACE reads anew with MiXCR; each CDR3 protein has one entry. Of 150,000 to 200,000 distinct CDR3 sequences in the sample, about 6.2% are singletons; the top ten hold just under 3%. The chain combines TRBV6-2 or TRBV6-3 with TRBJ2-1; 13 bases fit TRBD2. The receptor was isolated from a man aged 18 to 29 who received the YFV17D yellow fever vaccine. Sample: CD4+ T cells sorted from PBMCs, taken on the day of the first yellow fever vaccination. The chain's CDR3 is CASSWTSGGYNEQFF. CDR3 in DNA: TGTGCCAGCAGTTGGACTAGCGGGGGATACAATGAGCAGTTCTTC.